Sequencing of this T cell receptor beta chain was carried out in a study of T-cell reconstitution after alpha-beta-depleted transplantation in children. Trimming left V 0 bases short and J 2 bases short, with 11 bases between. This CDR3 is 16 amino acids long. The germline V gene has CDR1 SGHAT and CDR2 FQNNGV. Using unique molecular identifiers, the investigators prepared the TCRbeta library. TCRdb ran MiXCR on the PCR reads and lists one entry per CDR3 protein. The data show hundreds of thousands of distinct CDR3 sequences, approximately 16% seen once. The TCR sequence derives from a human donor who donated a stem cell graft to a child with acute myeloid leukemia. Source: PBMCs from the stem cell graft donor, taken from the stem cell graft. This chain uses TRBV11-2 with TRBJ1-5, with D perhaps TRBD1 (6 bases). The CDR3 loop reads CASSLDPGAGNQPQHF. CDR3 in DNA: TGTGCCAGCAGCTTAGATCCAGGGGCAGGCAATCAGCCCCAGCATTTT.